Listed below are T cell receptor beta chains from one sample, sequenced in a study of shared clonotypes between healthy human individuals. Profiling relied on immunoSEQ multiplex PCR, and the TCRdb table lists in-frame clones only, not all of them. Here the sample spans 1.6 million or so clones, approximately 98.5% being singletons. The sequenced sample consisted of naive CD4+ T cells sorted from blood. These receptors were taken from a man aged 25-40 years in good health. CDR3s include the opening cysteine and the closing phenylalanine or tryptophan. Each record gives: V gene, CDR3 protein.

v_call: TRBV11-3; cdr3_aa: CASSSRGQPGGNEQFF
v_call: TRBV4-3; cdr3_aa: CASSQGNWRQGATNEKLFF
v_call: TRBV7-2; cdr3_aa: CASSSRDRGEQTEAFF
v_call: TRBV4-3; cdr3_aa: CASSQDGVTDTQYF
v_call: TRBV7-9; cdr3_aa: CASSSWTGTSGANVLTF
v_call: TRBV28; cdr3_aa: CASRRGLAGVESYEQYF
v_call: TRBV18; cdr3_aa: CASSPGASPLEQYF
v_call: TRBV19; cdr3_aa: CASSGYLVGTDTQYF
v_call: TRBV6-4; cdr3_aa: CATKTRELNQPQHF
v_call: TRBV5-1; cdr3_aa: CASSLLGTSGPNTGELFF
v_call: TRBV7-9; cdr3_aa: CASSNGMYINEQFF
v_call: TRBV19; cdr3_aa: CASRRDPYNEQFF
v_call: TRBV18; cdr3_aa: CASSPAGGQDEKLFF
v_call: TRBV7-9; cdr3_aa: CASSLAPVAGGYYNEQFF
v_call: TRBV7-9; cdr3_aa: CASSRASNQPQHF
v_call: TRBV29-1; cdr3_aa: CSVGALAETQYF
v_call: TRBV29-1; cdr3_aa: CSVGGALTSGRAVWNEQFF
v_call: TRBV25-1; cdr3_aa: CASSEGTVGSYEQYF
v_call: TRBV27; cdr3_aa: CASSTGTVTYEQYF
v_call: TRBV1; cdr3_aa: CTSRPREPGQQNIQYF
v_call: TRBV10-2; cdr3_aa: CASTPRSLAGGPNYEQYF
v_call: TRBV19; cdr3_aa: CASSIWRAVDYGYTF
v_call: TRBV11-2; cdr3_aa: CASSHYRDSYEQYF
v_call: TRBV9; cdr3_aa: CASSRTGELFF
v_call: TRBV6-1; cdr3_aa: CASSAGTSGPYEQYF
v_call: TRBV10-3; cdr3_aa: CAISEPQGMPQKLFF
v_call: TRBV5-5; cdr3_aa: CASSYPNPDYEQYF
v_call: TRBV29-1; cdr3_aa: CSVDTGIDTEAFF
v_call: TRBV7-3; cdr3_aa: CASSSREYNEQFF
v_call: TRBV25-1; cdr3_aa: CASMGAADRGHEQFF
v_call: TRBV7-8; cdr3_aa: CASSINRDSYEQYF
v_call: TRBV5-1; cdr3_aa: CASSPSPLTDKETQYF
v_call: TRBV11-2; cdr3_aa: CASSLLGLAGYEQYF
v_call: TRBV4-1; cdr3_aa: CASSQAWGGQFLYRNQPQHF
v_call: TRBV11-3; cdr3_aa: CASSLGTSLGADTQYF
v_call: TRBV13; cdr3_aa: CASSLSRGQGISNQPQHF
v_call: TRBV28; cdr3_aa: CASISSGTDGNTIYF
v_call: TRBV7-9; cdr3_aa: CASSLARAGRANEQFF
v_call: TRBV28; cdr3_aa: CASRPQGGSSYEQYF
v_call: TRBV14; cdr3_aa: CASSARDRDYNEQFF
v_call: TRBV9; cdr3_aa: CASSVAPSHGDEQFF
v_call: TRBV5-4; cdr3_aa: CASSREGTGEDEQYF
v_call: TRBV6-6; cdr3_aa: CASSYSRDRGNEQYF